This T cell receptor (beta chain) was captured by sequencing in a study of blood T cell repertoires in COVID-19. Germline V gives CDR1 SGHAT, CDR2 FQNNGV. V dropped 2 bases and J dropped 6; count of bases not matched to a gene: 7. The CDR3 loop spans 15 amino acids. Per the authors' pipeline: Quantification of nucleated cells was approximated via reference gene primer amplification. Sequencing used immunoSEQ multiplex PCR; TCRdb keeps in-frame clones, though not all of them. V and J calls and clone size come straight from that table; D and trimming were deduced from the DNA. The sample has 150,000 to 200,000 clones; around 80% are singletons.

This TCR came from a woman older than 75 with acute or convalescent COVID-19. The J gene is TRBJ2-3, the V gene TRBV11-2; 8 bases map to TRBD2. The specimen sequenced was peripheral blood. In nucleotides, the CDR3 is TGTGCCAGCAGCTTACCGGGAGGGGTCGCTGATACGCAGTATTTT. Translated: CASSLPGGVADTQYF.